The clone carrying this T cell receptor beta chain was recorded once. The antigen is unknown. 60 Vbeta and 13 Jbeta primers were used in PCR. Profiling relied on immunoSEQ multiplex PCR, and the TCRdb table lists in-frame clones only, not all of them. Altogether fewer than 200,000 clones are present, around 68% being singletons, with the ten largest covering roughly 1.5%. Germline V CDR1 and CDR2: KGHSH, LQKENI. The CDR3 is 15 amino acids. V trimming: 3 bases; J trimming: 5 bases; junction bases outside the gene matches: 6. This entry comes from a study of cytomegalovirus exposure and HLA in healthy donors. Whole-study findings and limits: A later analysis showed TCR association rates differing by HLA locus, peaking at DRB1 and lowest at HLA-C. In a later analysis, V- and J-gene trimming of beta chains associated with a DCLRE1C missense variant, replicated independently.

Sample: PBMCs. V is TRBV18 and J is TRBJ1-5; 8 nucleotides align to TRBD1. The TCR comes from a man aged 45-60 years in good health and CMV-seronegative. For the CDR3, the DNA is TGTGCCAGCTCACCGGAACAGGGGGAGGATCAGCCCCAGCATTTT. Protein: CASSPEQGEDQPQHF.